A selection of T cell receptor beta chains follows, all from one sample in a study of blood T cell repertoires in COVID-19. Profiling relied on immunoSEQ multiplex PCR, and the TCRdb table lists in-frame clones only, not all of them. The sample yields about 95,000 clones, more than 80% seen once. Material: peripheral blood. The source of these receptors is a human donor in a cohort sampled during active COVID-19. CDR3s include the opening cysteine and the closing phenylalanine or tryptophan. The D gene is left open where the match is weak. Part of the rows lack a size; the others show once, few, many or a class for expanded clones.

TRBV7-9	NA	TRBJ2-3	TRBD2	CASSPLTSGGGPGTQYF	TGTGCCAGCAGCCCACTGACTAGCGGGGGGGGCCCTGGCACGCAGTATTTT
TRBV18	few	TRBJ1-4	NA	CASSGTPATNEKLFF	TGTGCCAGCTCAGGGACTCCCGCAACTAATGAAAAACTGTTTTTT
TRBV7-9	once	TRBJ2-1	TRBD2	CASSSPFTSGSSYNEQFF	TGTGCCAGCAGCTCCCCATTTACTAGCGGAAGCTCCTACAATGAGCAGTTCTTC
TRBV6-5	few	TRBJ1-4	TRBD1	CASSLGQGSLFF	TGTGCCAGCAGCCTCGGACAGGGTTCACTGTTTTTT
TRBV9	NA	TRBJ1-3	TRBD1	CASSAQGQGGGNTIYF	TGTGCCAGCAGCGCCCAAGGACAGGGAGGGGGGAACACCATATATTTT
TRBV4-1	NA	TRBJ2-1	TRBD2	CASSQEAAGGPLSNEQFF	TGCGCCAGCAGCCAAGAAGCGGCGGGAGGGCCTCTCTCCAATGAGCAGTTCTTC
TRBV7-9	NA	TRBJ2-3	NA	CASSGMGDTQYF	TGTGCCAGCAGCGGAATGGGCGATACGCAGTATTTT
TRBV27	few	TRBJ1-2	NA	CASRLVQGSYGYTF	TGTGCCAGCAGACTTGTACAGGGTAGCTATGGCTACACCTTC
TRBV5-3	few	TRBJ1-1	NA	CARSFYGIEAFF	TGTGCCAGAAGCTTCTACGGGATTGAAGCTTTCTTT
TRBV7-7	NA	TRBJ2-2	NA	CASSLGSVRGGELFF	TGTGCTAGCAGCTTAGGAAGTGTACGAGGCGGGGAGCTGTTTTTT
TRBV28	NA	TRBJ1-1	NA	CASSPTLGGTMNTEAFF	TGTGCCAGCAGTCCGACCCTGGGGGGGACTATGAACACTGAAGCTTTCTTT